These 23 T cell receptor beta chains were sequenced from one sample in a study of spatial heterogeneity in lung cancer. TCRdb re-called the 5' RACE reads through MiXCR, storing one row per CDR3 protein. The table lists 6,000 to 8,500 distinct CDR3 sequences, 4.5% to 6.5% of them singletons. Time point meaning: sample taken at primary tumor resection. Whole RNA was taken from tumor, nontumor lung or frozen PBMC; it was then sequenced unsorted. The specimen comprised normal lung tissue next to the tumor, sampled at surgery. Source of these receptors: a female donor with early-stage non-small cell lung cancer.

This clonotype has at least ten counts. Since the library was made to target alpha chains, this beta chain is a stray read and its abundance is not meaningful. This chain connects TRBV20-1 to TRBJ2-3; D is unresolved. CDR1 is DFQATT and CDR2 is SNEGSKA in the germline V gene (reference sequence). V dropped 5 bases and J dropped 4 bases, with 13 bases sitting between them. CDR3 length equals 13 residues. The CDR3 DNA reads TGCAGTGCTGTACCGAGTACTGCAGATACGCAGTATTTT. It yields the protein CSAVPSTADTQYF.

This clonotype is judged medium-sized. Found in a library prepared for alpha chains, this beta chain is an off-target read, and its abundance has little meaning. The chain couples TRBV10-2 to TRBJ1-1, with D maybe TRBD1 (5 bases). V dropped 6 bases and J dropped 9 bases, with 11 bases sitting between them. The CDR3 has 11 amino acids. Looked up from germline, CDR1 is WSHSY and CDR2 is SAAADI. The CDR3 coding sequence is TGCGCCAGCAGACAGGCCGAGAAAGCTTTCTTT. Its protein is CASRQAEKAFF.

This clonotype is medium-sized by share. This beta chain is a stray sequence in a library constructed for alpha chains; its clone size is not meaningful. The rearrangement joins TRBV7-9 to TRBJ1-1; 12 bases fit TRBD1. The CDR3 extends over 15 amino acids. Per the germline V gene, CDR1 is SEHNR and CDR2 is FQNEAQ (reference sequence). V trimming: 1 base; J trimming: 10 bases; junction bases outside the gene matches: 7. Here the CDR3 reads CASSLGGTGGGGAFF. The DNA for the CDR3 is TGTGCCAGCAGCTTAGGCGGGACAGGGGGCGGAGGAGCTTTCTTT.

Points on this clonotype: A junction end diverges from the germline sequence, so it may reflect a read error. This beta chain is off target for a library built for alpha chains, so its abundance means little. The chain links TRBV5-1 to TRBJ2-1, with D uncertain. The CDR3 is made up of 14 amino acids. Germline assignment: CDR1 SGHRS and CDR2 YFSETQ. The CDR3 coding sequence is TGCGTCAGCAGAGTTGCAGACTCCTACAATGAGCAGTTCTTC. Translated: CVSRVADSYNEQFF.

Judged by abundance, this clonotype is medium-sized. Because this beta chain is a stray read in a library intended to capture alpha chains, its abundance should not be given much weight. The V call is TRBV5-1, the J call TRBJ2-1; D not certain. CDR1 is SGHRS, CDR2 YFSETQ, per germline. V gave up 4 bases and J gave up 0 bases, with 17 bases separating them. There are 17 residues in the CDR3. The CDR3 region has the DNA TGCGCCAGCAGCAGCTTCGGCCTGACGAGCTCCTACAATGAGCAGTTCTTC. Its translation is CASSSFGLTSSYNEQFF.

This clonotype was recorded many times. This beta chain appears as a stray read in a library generated for alpha chains; its size is not informative. The V and J genes are TRBV29-1 and TRBJ2-7, with TRBD1 matching 7 bases. The ends lost 4 bases at V and 2 bases at J; junction bases unmatched: 5. Germline V lookup: CDR1 SQVTM, CDR2 ANQGSEA. The CDR3 consists of 13 residues. The CDR3 reads CSVGGQGAYEQYF. The DNA for the CDR3 is TGCAGCGTTGGAGGGCAGGGGGCCTACGAGCAGTACTTC.

For this clonotype: Found in a library prepared for alpha chains, this beta chain is an off-target read, and its abundance has little meaning. The rearrangement links TRBV27 to TRBJ1-2, with 9 bases lining up with TRBD1. This CDR3 contains 14 residues. V lost 6 bases to trimming and J lost 4 bases; unmatched junction nucleotides: 6. Germline CDR1 MNHEY, CDR2 SMNVEV (reference sequence). DNA of the CDR3: TGTGCCAGCAGCCGGACAGGGGACATCTATGGCTACACCTTC. This translates into CASSRTGDIYGYTF.

In this sample, this clonotype turned up many times. Since the library was made to target alpha chains, this beta chain is a stray read and its abundance is not meaningful. The CDR3 nucleotides are TGCAGTGCTAGAGGAAGAATGGGTTTCAGCGATGAGCAGTTCTTC. This gives the protein CSARGRMGFSDEQFF. The chain combines TRBV20-1 with TRBJ2-1; no definite D call. This CDR3 has 15 amino acids. V was pared by 1 base and J by 8 bases, with 18 bases between. The V gene's germline CDR1 is DFQATT and CDR2 SNEGSKA (reference sequence).

This clonotype was observed a few times. This beta chain is a stray sequence in a library constructed for alpha chains; its clone size is not meaningful. The chain has TRBV11-3 and TRBJ2-1; 10 positions match TRBD2. This CDR3 region has 15 residues. V gave up 5 bases and J gave up 6 bases; unmatched junction bases: 7. Germline V lookup: CDR1 SGHNT, CDR2 YENEEA. CDR3 in DNA: TGTGCCAGCAGCAAAGACGGACTAGCGGCCAATGAGCAGTTCTTC. Its protein is CASSKDGLAANEQFF.

This clonotype was seen at least ten times. Found in a library prepared for alpha chains, this beta chain is an off-target read, and its abundance has little meaning. This chain links TRBV10-2 with TRBJ2-1; 8 bases agree with TRBD2. This CDR3 has 13 residues. V trimming: 9 bases; J trimming: 0 bases; junction bases outside the gene matches: 1. CDR1 WSHSY and CDR2 SAAADI come from the germline V gene. The CDR3 sequence is CASSGTSYNEQFF. CDR3 in DNA: TGCGCCAGTAGCGGGACCTCCTACAATGAGCAGTTCTTC.

This clonotype appeared many times. This beta chain is an unintended read in a library built for alpha chains; its size means little. This sequence joins TRBV6-4 and TRBJ2-2; 8 positions match TRBD2. The V gene end was trimmed by 2 bases and the J gene end by 4 bases; junction bases not matched to a gene: 0. The CDR3 is 14 residues long. Germline V gene lookup returns CDR1 MRHNA and CDR2 SNTAGT. Written as DNA, the CDR3 is TGTGCCAGCAGTGACGGGACTAGCACCGGGGAGCTGTTTTTT. As protein: CASSDGTSTGELFF.

This clonotype counts as medium-sized. This beta chain appears as a stray read in a library generated for alpha chains; its size is not informative. The V gene is TRBV20-1, the J gene TRBJ1-1; 7 nucleotides agree with TRBD1. CDR1 and CDR2 (germline): DFQATT, SNEGSKA (reference sequence). The trim removed 0 bases at V and 5 bases at J, leaving 15 bases unmatched. The CDR3 is 17 residues long. As DNA, the CDR3 is TGCAGTGCTAGAGATCAAAGGCAAGCAGGGGGTCGAACTGAAGCTTTCTTT. It encodes CSARDQRQAGGRTEAFF.

By its share, this clonotype is medium-sized (0.01 to 0.1%). Little can be read into the size of this beta chain, an off-target read in a library designed for alpha chains. The chain has TRBV2 and TRBJ2-7; tentatively, D is TRBD1 (6 bases). Germline lookup yields CDR1 SNHLY and CDR2 FYNNEI. The V end lost 7 bases, the J end lost 7 bases, and 20 bases lay between the germline ends. CDR3 size: 14 residues. The CDR3 sequence is CASIPDWGPGEQYF. The CDR3 DNA reads TGTGCCAGCATCCCGGACTGGGGGCCGGGGGAGCAGTACTTC.

This clonotype is medium-sized within its sample. This beta chain lies outside the target of a library built for alpha chains; its clone size means little. The chain is built from TRBV27 and TRBJ1-2; possibly TRBD1 for D (5 bases). The CDR3 is 15 amino acids. The germline V gene has CDR1 MNHEY and CDR2 SMNVEV (reference sequence). Trimming pared 0 bases from V and 2 bases from J, leaving 10 bases between. The CDR3 bases are TGTGCCAGCAGTTTATCAACGGGGGGGAACTATGGCTACACCTTC. Translation gives CASSLSTGGNYGYTF.

Ten or more counts support this clonotype. A library prepared for alpha chains yielded this beta chain as an off-target read; its size is of little meaning. The chain joins TRBV29-1 to TRBJ1-1, with 9 nucleotides matching TRBD1. Germline-derived CDR1 and CDR2 are SQVTM and ANQGSEA. The CDR3 covers 13 residues. The V segment lost 4 bases and the J segment 5 bases; nucleotides outside the gene matches: 5. In DNA form, the CDR3 reads TGCAGCGTTGCCCGGGACAGGGTTACTGAAGCTTTCTTT. Protein product: CSVARDRVTEAFF. The entire variable domain, with the rest obtained from reference TRBV29-1 and TRBJ1-1, is as follows: SAVISQKPSRDICQRGTSLTIQCQVDSQVTMMFWYRQQPGQSLTLIATANQGSEATYESGFVIDKFPISRPNLTFSTLTVSNMSPEDSSIYLCSVARDRVTEAFFGQGTRLTVV.

This clonotype was counted between two and nine times. This beta chain was picked up by a library intended for alpha chains and is off target, so its count carries little meaning. This chain links TRBV7-6 with TRBJ2-1; 9 bases line up with TRBD1. Unmatched junction bases numbered 9, after V lost 5 bases and J lost 7 bases. CDR1 SGHVS and CDR2 FNYEAQ come from the germline V gene. CDR3 size: 15 residues. DNA for the CDR3: TGTGCCAGCAGCCCGGGACAGGGTTTTGTAAATGAGCAGTTCTTC. Translation gives CASSPGQGFVNEQFF.

This clonotype was found many times. Found in a library prepared for alpha chains, this beta chain is an off-target read, and its abundance has little meaning. The CDR3 is CASSPFFSREQYF. The DNA of the CDR3 is TGTGCCAGCTCACCATTTTTCTCGCGGGAGCAGTACTTC. The V gene is TRBV18, the J gene TRBJ2-7; D call uncertain. The V end was cut by 2 bases, the J end by 7 bases, with 12 bases between. The CDR3 has 13 amino acids. Germline CDR1 KGHSH, CDR2 LQKENI.

Details on this clonotype: Because the library targeted alpha chains, this beta chain is an off-target read whose size means little. This chain joins TRBV6-2 or TRBV6-3 and TRBJ2-3; 7 nucleotides agree with TRBD2. CDR3 length equals 17 residues. Germline CDR1 is MNHEY and CDR2 is SVGEGT. V was pared by 2 bases and J by 6 bases, with 14 bases of the junction left unmatched. In nucleotides, the CDR3 is TGTGCCAGCAGTTACCCGCGGGAGTCAGCTGGTGCGGATACGCAGTATTTT. It codes for CASSYPRESAGADTQYF.

A few counts support this clonotype. The library was built for alpha chains, so this beta chain is an off-target read and its size means little. J is TRBJ2-3 and V is TRBV12-3 or TRBV12-4, with 9 bases aligning to TRBD1. The CDR3 sequence is 16 residues long. V was pared by 2 bases and J by 3 bases, with 6 bases of the junction left unmatched. This CDR3 reads CASSLFGQGRTDTQYF. The DNA of the CDR3 is TGTGCCAGCAGTTTATTTGGACAGGGGAGGACAGATACGCAGTATTTT.

This clonotype was found many times. Within a library made for alpha chains, this beta chain is off target, and its count is uninformative. The rearrangement links TRBV11-2 to TRBJ2-1; 7 bases agree with TRBD2. Unmatched junction bases numbered 4, after V lost 2 bases and J lost 6 bases. CDR3 length: 14 amino acids. CDR1 and CDR2 (germline): SGHAT, FQNNGV. DNA for the CDR3: TGTGCCAGCAGCTTAAGCGGGAAGGGCAATGAGCAGTTCTTC. This codes for CASSLSGKGNEQFF.

This clonotype was recorded at least ten times. The library was built for alpha chains, so this beta chain is an off-target read and its size means little. The rearrangement joins TRBV5-6 to TRBJ2-1; D not certain. Per germline, CDR1 SGHDT and CDR2 YYEEEE. V lost 1 base to trimming and J lost 0 bases, with 11 bases between them. The CDR3 extends over 16 amino acids. The CDR3: CASSLFMGSSYNEQFF. The CDR3 DNA reads TGTGCCAGCAGCTTGTTTATGGGGTCCTCCTACAATGAGCAGTTCTTC.

In its sample, this clonotype ranks as medium-sized. Because this beta chain is a stray read in a library intended to capture alpha chains, its abundance should not be given much weight. The genes are TRBV5-1 and TRBJ2-2; perhaps TRBD1 as D (6 bases). Germline V lookup: CDR1 SGHRS, CDR2 YFSETQ. The V gene lost 2 bases and the J gene lost 4 bases, with 12 bases spanning the gap. The CDR3 contains 15 residues. The CDR3 reads CASSLSQGGTGELFF. The CDR3 region has the DNA TGCGCCAGCAGCTTATCACAGGGTGGCACCGGGGAGCTGTTTTTT.

This clonotype was seen repeatedly, ten times or more. As an off-target read in a library built for alpha chains, this beta chain has a frequency of little significance. J is TRBJ1-2 and V is TRBV2; D gene uncertain. The V gene's germline CDR1 is SNHLY and CDR2 FYNNEI. This CDR3 has 13 amino acids. Trimming removed 1 base at V and 8 bases at J, with 11 bases between. CDR3 nucleotides: TGTGCCAGCAGTGAAGTTCCTGGCGGAGGCTACACCTTC. Its protein is CASSEVPGGGYTF.